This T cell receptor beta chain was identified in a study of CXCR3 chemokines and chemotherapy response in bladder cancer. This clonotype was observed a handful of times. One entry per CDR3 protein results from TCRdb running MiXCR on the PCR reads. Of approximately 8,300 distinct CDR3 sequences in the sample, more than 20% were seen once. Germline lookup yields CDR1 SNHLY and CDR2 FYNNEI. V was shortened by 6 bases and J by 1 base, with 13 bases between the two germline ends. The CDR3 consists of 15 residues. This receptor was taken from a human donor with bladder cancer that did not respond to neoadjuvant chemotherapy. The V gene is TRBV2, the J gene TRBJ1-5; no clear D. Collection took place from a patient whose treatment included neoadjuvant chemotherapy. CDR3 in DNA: TGTGCCAGCAGCCAAATGGATGGGAGCAATCAGCCCCAGCATTTT. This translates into CASSQMDGSNQPQHF.